This is a list of T cell receptor beta chains from one sample in a study of blood T cells in healthy people across ages. Each CDR3 protein gets one entry after TCRdb re-called the 5' RACE reads with MiXCR. This table has 1.5 million to 2 million distinct CDR3 sequences, 25% to 30% appearing once. Sequencing was performed on blood. These receptor sequences come from a woman between 25 and 40 years old in good health. Each CDR3 is given with its conserved first and last residue.

J gene	V gene	CDR3 protein
TRBJ1-2	TRBV20-1	CSASNGHGFTF
TRBJ2-2	TRBV27	CASSFSVGPRGGELFF
TRBJ1-1	TRBV7-9	CASIPGSGVTEAFF
TRBJ1-6	TRBV27	CASSSVGLYNSPLHF
TRBJ2-7	TRBV25-1	CASSDFGRGSSYEQYF
TRBJ2-5	TRBV29-1	CSVGGGGVTLQETQYF
TRBJ2-1	TRBV12-3/TRBV12-4	CASSWRSGSYNDQFF
TRBJ2-3	TRBV11-2	CASSPVAGGSTDTLYF
TRBJ2-3	TRBV11-2	CASSLGGGARSTDTQYF
TRBJ2-3	TRBV14	CASSQTRGVSTQYF
TRBJ2-4	TRBV20-1	CSAALHSGGEQYF
TRBJ2-3	TRBV5-1	CASSLLIRDTQYF
TRBJ1-1	TRBV6-5	CASSRGGTEAFF
TRBJ1-5	TRBV20-1	CSARGQHQNSNQPQHF
TRBJ2-2	TRBV11-1	CASSFGQTNTGELFF
TRBJ2-7	TRBV2	CASRGERLTYEQYF
TRBJ1-2	TRBV24-1	CATRDTDWGGYTF
TRBJ1-4	TRBV7-8	CASSLPSATNEKLFF
TRBJ2-4	TRBV5-5	CASSLVPGTGVKNIQYF
TRBJ2-3	TRBV6-4	CASSEEGLTTDTQYF
TRBJ2-1	TRBV20-1	CSAAGLADYLSYNEQFF
TRBJ1-5	TRBV6-5	CASGQGVNQPQHF
NA	TRBV12-3/TRBV12-4	CASSFSPLAYETQYF
TRBJ2-6	TRBV2	CASLNQGAGSGANVLTF
TRBJ2-1	TRBV7-6	CASSLTEPGADEQFF
TRBJ1-1	TRBV5-1	CASSWSGRGSEAFF
TRBJ1-1	TRBV7-2	CVSSLTPGYTEAFF
TRBJ2-7	TRBV13	CASSPGTGGRYEQYF
TRBJ2-3	TRBV7-2	CASSSSVGTDTQYF
TRBJ2-1	TRBV12-3/TRBV12-4	CASSFQESLGEQFF
TRBJ2-1	TRBV27	CASQRQRAADEQFF
TRBJ2-3	TRBV7-3	CAIGDLGTDTQYF
TRBJ2-4	TRBV6-5	CASSQGQPAKNIQYF
TRBJ2-7	TRBV7-6	CASSSRLEPNEQYF
TRBJ2-5	TRBV9	CASSVNHLGETQYF
TRBJ2-3	TRBV5-4	CASSAGLSSTDTQYF
TRBJ1-2	TRBV12-3/TRBV12-4	CASSRRGLGGYTF
TRBJ2-7	TRBV18	CASSPRDTPREQYF
TRBJ1-6	TRBV12-3/TRBV12-4	CASRRGQRLTSSPLHF
TRBJ2-5	TRBV12-3/TRBV12-4	CASSLWDRRETQYF
TRBJ2-1	TRBV5-1	CASSLPRTSGNNEQFF
TRBJ1-4	TRBV28	CASSFIFNEKLFF
TRBJ2-3	TRBV19	CASSPYHSSTDTQYF
TRBJ2-1	TRBV4-1	CASSQTSGTGSISAYNEQFF
TRBJ2-3	TRBV12-3/TRBV12-4	CASMSTADRTDTQYF
TRBJ2-3	TRBV6-5	CASSRGSEVGDTQYF
TRBJ2-1	TRBV28	CTSSLASGNNEQFF
TRBJ2-6	TRBV5-1	CASSLVLNLRQAGANVLTF